This is a list of T cell receptor beta chains from one sample in a study of blood T cell repertoires in COVID-19. TCRdb's copy holds only in-frame clones and misses some; the assay was immunoSEQ multiplex PCR. Here the sample spans 130,000 or so clones, approximately 88% being singletons. The sample comprised peripheral blood. These receptors were taken from a man in his forties or fifties with acute or convalescent COVID-19. The CDR3 runs from the conserved cysteine through the conserved F or W. The D gene is left open where the match is weak. Where a row states a size, it is once, few, many or the class of an expanded clone; other rows omit it.

CDR3 DNA	CDR3 protein	V gene	J gene	clone size	D gene
TGTGCCAGCGGGCGAGAGGCCGGGGGTTTTAATGGCTACACCTTC	CASGREAGGFNGYTF	TRBV2	TRBJ1-2	NA	NA
TGTGCCAGCAGCGTCGTTGCGGCAGTCGGAGAGACCCAGTACTTC	CASSVVAAVGETQYF	TRBV9	TRBJ2-5	NA	NA
TGTGCCAGCTCACCACCGGGGACAGAGAATCAGCCCCAGCATTTT	CASSPPGTENQPQHF	TRBV18	TRBJ1-5	NA	TRBD1
TGTGCCAGCAGTGAAGGAAGACTAGCCTACGAGCAGTACTTC	CASSEGRLAYEQYF	TRBV6-1	TRBJ2-7	NA	NA
TGTGCCTGGAGTGTCGGCAGGGTGGATGGCTACACCTTC	CAWSVGRVDGYTF	TRBV30	TRBJ1-2	NA	NA
TGTGCCAGCAGCAAAAGACACCTCACCTACGAGCAGTACTTC	CASSKRHLTYEQYF	TRBV14	TRBJ2-7	NA	NA
TGTGCCACCAGCAGAGGAGCCCTGGGAACAGGGCGAAGGCGGACTGAAGCTTTCTTT	CATSRGALGTGRRRTEAFF	TRBV15	TRBJ1-1	NA	NA
TGCGCCAGCAGCTTGTCATCCGGCCGGGACACTGAAGCTTTCTTT	CASSLSSGRDTEAFF	TRBV5-1	TRBJ1-1	NA	NA
TGTGCCAGCAGCGTACGACAGGTCTCTAACTATGGCTACACCTTC	CASSVRQVSNYGYTF	TRBV9	TRBJ1-2	NA	NA
TGTGCCAGCAGCTTAGCTGGAGGCGTCACCGGGGAGCTGTTTTTT	CASSLAGGVTGELFF	TRBV7-9	TRBJ2-2	NA	NA
TGTGCCAGCAGCCCAACTAGCGGGAGGGCCTTGAGCTCCTACAATGAGCAGTTCTTC	CASSPTSGRALSSYNEQFF	TRBV6-4	TRBJ2-1	NA	TRBD2
TGTGCCAGCAGTATAGGACAGGGGACGTCACCCCTCCACTTT	CASSIGQGTSPLHF	TRBV11-2	TRBJ1-6	few	TRBD1
TGTGCCAGCAGCCGTTCATATTGGACTAGCGGGAGTAAGAATGAGCAGTTCTTC	CASSRSYWTSGSKNEQFF	TRBV3-1/TRBV3-2	TRBJ2-1	NA	TRBD2
TGTGCCAGCAGTCTAAAGACAGGGGGCACCCTGTTAGCCAAAAACATTCAGTACTTC	CASSLKTGGTLLAKNIQYF	TRBV28	TRBJ2-4	once	TRBD1
TGTGCCAGCAGCTTAAACGGGGCTGGAAACACCATATATTTT	CASSLNGAGNTIYF	TRBV7-3	TRBJ1-3	NA	NA
TGTGCCAGCAGCTCCCTAACGGGAGGGGTTACCGGGGAGCTGTTTTTT	CASSSLTGGVTGELFF	TRBV5-4	TRBJ2-2	NA	TRBD2
TGCGCCAGCAGCTTGTTCAGGGAAGGAGACGAGCAGTACTTC	CASSLFREGDEQYF	TRBV5-1	TRBJ2-7	NA	NA
TGCGCCAGCGCCCTTCTAGAGAACTCTGGAAACACCATATATTTT	CASALLENSGNTIYF	TRBV5-1	TRBJ1-3	once	NA
TGTGCCAGCAGCCAAGCGCACAGCGGGACTGAAGCTTTCTTT	CASSQAHSGTEAFF	TRBV3-1/TRBV3-2	TRBJ1-1	few	NA
TGTGCCAGCAGTCGGGGACTAGCGAGCACCGGGGAGCTGTTTTTT	CASSRGLASTGELFF	TRBV6-1	TRBJ2-2	NA	TRBD2
TGCGCCAGCTCCACAGGGGGTGGTCAGCCCCAGCATTTT	CASSTGGGQPQHF	TRBV5-1	TRBJ1-5	NA	TRBD1
TGTGCCAGCAGCCAGACCCCGGGGACAGGGAGAGGGTATGGCTACACCTTC	CASSQTPGTGRGYGYTF	TRBV3-1/TRBV3-2	TRBJ1-2	NA	TRBD1
TGTGCCAGCAGCCAACCCTGGGTAGCGGGAGTAGATACGCAGTATTTT	CASSQPWVAGVDTQYF	TRBV5-5	TRBJ2-3	NA	TRBD2
TGTGCCATCAGTGACTCCGGGGGGCCCTCTGACACTGAAGCTTTCTTT	CAISDSGGPSDTEAFF	TRBV10-3	TRBJ1-1	once	NA
TGTGCCAGCAGACACCACGGGGGGGAGAACACTGAAGCTTTCTTT	CASRHHGGENTEAFF	TRBV28	TRBJ1-1	few	NA
TGTGCCAGCAGCCAAGGAACCGGGACAGCGATGAACACTGAAGCTTTCTTT	CASSQGTGTAMNTEAFF	TRBV3-1/TRBV3-2	TRBJ1-1	NA	TRBD1